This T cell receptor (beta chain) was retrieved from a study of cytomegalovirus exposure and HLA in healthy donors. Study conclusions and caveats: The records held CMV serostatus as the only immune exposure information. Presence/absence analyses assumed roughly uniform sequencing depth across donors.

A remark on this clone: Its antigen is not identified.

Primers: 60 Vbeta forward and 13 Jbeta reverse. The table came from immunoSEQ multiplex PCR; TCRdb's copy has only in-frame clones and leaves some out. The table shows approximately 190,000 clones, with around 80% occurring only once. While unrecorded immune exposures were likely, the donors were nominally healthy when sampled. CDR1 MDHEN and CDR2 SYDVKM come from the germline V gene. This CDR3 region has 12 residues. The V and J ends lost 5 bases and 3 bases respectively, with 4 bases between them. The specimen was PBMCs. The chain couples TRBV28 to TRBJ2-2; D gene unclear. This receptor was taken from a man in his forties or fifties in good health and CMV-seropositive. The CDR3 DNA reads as TGTGCCAGCAGTCGGTACACCGGGGAGCTGTTTTTT. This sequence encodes CASSRYTGELFF.